The clone carrying this TCR beta chain was detected a few times. Its target is not known. A sample-barcoded 5' primer and a J-beta primer mix were used in a second PCR of about 7 to 12 cycles. In TCRdb, the 5' RACE reads were re-called with MiXCR into one record per CDR3 protein. This sample yields approximately 780,000 distinct CDR3 sequences, of which roughly 24% are seen a single time; 2.5% to 3.5% belongs to the top ten. V was trimmed by 1 base and J by 3 bases, leaving 17 bases between them. Germline V CDR1 and CDR2: SEHNR, FQNEAQ (reference sequence). The length of the CDR3 is 17 residues. The source of the sample is a study of blood T cells in healthy people across ages. Regarding the study as a whole: A roughly linear age-dependent decrease characterized TCR beta diversity per million T cells.

Extraction of total RNA produced a minimum of 6 micrograms from each sample. The same specimen was also included in a second study, on T cells of mothers and their children. That paper adds: Per child, approximately 2.9 million TCR beta CDR3 reads were obtained, against over 9 million per mother.

The V gene is TRBV7-9, the J gene TRBJ2-3, with a possible D match to TRBD2 (5 bases). The sequence was obtained from a boy younger than 18 in good health. The sample consisted of blood. CDR3 DNA: TGTGCCAGCAGCTTAGTCGGCCCAGTCTCGGGAACAGATACGCAGTATTTT. It codes for CASSLVGPVSGTDTQYF.